What follows describes a single T cell receptor beta chain. The V end lost 0 bases, the J end lost 1 base, and 21 bases lay between the germline ends. Germline V gene data show CDR1 as SQVTM and CDR2 as ANQGSEA. This CDR3 spans 18 amino acids. This entry is derived from a study of cytomegalovirus exposure and HLA in healthy donors. Vbeta (60) and Jbeta (13) primers were used in the PCR. The assay was immunoSEQ multiplex PCR, and TCRdb's table has in-frame clones only and misses some. The sample yields some 140,000 clones, 78% seen once. The TCR was taken from a woman aged 18-35 years in good health and CMV-seronegative. The sequenced sample was PBMCs. The genes are TRBV29-1 and TRBJ1-2; unclear D gene. The CDR3: CSVEDVWPGTAVNYGYTF. Written as DNA, the CDR3 is TGCAGCGTTGAAGATGTATGGCCGGGAACAGCGGTTAACTATGGCTACACCTTC.